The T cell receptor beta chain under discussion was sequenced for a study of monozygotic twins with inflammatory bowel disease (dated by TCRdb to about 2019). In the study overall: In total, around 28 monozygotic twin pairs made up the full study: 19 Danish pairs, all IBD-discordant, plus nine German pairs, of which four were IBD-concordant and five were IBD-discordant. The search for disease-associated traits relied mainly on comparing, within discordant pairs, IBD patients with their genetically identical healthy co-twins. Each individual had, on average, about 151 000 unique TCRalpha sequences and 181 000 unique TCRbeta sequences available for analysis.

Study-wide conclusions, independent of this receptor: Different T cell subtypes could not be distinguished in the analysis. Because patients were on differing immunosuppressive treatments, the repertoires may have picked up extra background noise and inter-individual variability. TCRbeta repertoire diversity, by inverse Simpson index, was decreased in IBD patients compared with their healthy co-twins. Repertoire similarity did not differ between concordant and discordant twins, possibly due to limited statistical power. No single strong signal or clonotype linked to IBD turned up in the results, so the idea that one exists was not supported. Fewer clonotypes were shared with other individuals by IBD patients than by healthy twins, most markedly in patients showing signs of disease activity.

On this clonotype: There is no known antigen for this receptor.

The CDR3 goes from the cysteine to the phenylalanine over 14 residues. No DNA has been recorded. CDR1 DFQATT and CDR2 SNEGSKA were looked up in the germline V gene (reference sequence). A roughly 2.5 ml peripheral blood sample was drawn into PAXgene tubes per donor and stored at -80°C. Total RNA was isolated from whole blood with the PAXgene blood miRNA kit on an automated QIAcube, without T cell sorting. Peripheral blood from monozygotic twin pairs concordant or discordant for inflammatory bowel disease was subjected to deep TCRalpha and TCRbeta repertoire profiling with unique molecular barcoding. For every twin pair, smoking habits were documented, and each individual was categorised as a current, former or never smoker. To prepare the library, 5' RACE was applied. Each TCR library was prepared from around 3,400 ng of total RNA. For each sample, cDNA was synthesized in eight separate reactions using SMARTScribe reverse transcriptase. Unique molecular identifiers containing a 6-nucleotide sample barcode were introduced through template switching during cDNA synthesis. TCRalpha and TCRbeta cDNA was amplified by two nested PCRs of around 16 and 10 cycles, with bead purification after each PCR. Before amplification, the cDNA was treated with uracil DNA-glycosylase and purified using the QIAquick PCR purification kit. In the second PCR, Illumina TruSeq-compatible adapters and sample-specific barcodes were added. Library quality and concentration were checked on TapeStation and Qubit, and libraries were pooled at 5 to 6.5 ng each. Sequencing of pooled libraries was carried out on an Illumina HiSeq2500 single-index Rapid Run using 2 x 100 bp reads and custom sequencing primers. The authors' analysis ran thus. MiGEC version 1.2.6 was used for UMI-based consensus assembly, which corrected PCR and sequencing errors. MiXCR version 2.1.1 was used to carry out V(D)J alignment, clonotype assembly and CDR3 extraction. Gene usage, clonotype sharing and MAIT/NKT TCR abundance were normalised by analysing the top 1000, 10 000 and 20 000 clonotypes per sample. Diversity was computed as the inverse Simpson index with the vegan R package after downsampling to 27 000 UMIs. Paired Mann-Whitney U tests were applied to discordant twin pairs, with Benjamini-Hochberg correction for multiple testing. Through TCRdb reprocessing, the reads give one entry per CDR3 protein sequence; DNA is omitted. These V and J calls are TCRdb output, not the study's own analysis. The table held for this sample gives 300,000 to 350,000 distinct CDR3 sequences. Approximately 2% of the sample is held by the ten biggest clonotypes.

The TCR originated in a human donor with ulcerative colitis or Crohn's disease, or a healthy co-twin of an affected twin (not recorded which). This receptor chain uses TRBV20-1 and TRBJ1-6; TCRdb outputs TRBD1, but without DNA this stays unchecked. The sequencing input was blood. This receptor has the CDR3 CSAQDTGGLSPLHF.